Sequencing of this TCR beta chain was carried out in a study of T cells in women clearing cervical HPV infection. Profiled with immunoSEQ multiplex PCR; TCRdb holds only in-frame clones, not every one. The repertoire table contains 25,000 to 35,000 clones. Study findings and constraints: CIN3+ cases had significantly higher TCR richness than controls; evenness did not differ.

Comment on this clone: Its antigen is not identified. The read terminates 3 residues ahead of where the CDR3 ends, so the germline J gene completes it.

Germline assignment: CDR1 PRHDT and CDR2 FYEKMQ (reference sequence). Trimming removed 5 bases from V and 4 bases from J, with 18 bases in between. This CDR3 is built from 15 residues. MY09/MY11 PCR detected cervical HPV DNA; dot-blot assigned genotypes. Sequencing used blood buffy coat. The chain is built from TRBV13 and TRBJ2-7, with D tentatively TRBD2 (6 bases). The sequence came from a woman aged 18-69 years with a cervical HPV16 infection that either progressed to CIN3+ or cleared (not recorded which). The CDR3 protein is CASSGRTLGGYEQYF. The CDR3 DNA, read in part, is TGTGCCAGCAGCGGGCGGACCCTCGGGGGATACGAG.